Listed here are 26 T cell receptor beta chains from one sample, sequenced in a study of blood T cell repertoires in COVID-19. Clones were sequenced by immunoSEQ multiplex PCR, and TCRdb holds only the in-frame ones, with some missing. Among around 97,000 clones listed, roughly 90% were seen once. The sample taken for sequencing was peripheral blood. Every receptor here comes from a woman in her fifties or sixties with acute or convalescent COVID-19.

The V gene is TRBV6-6, the J gene TRBJ1-2; no firm D call. Trimming took off 8 bases at V and 10 bases at J, with 14 bases between the two ends. Looked up from germline, CDR1 is MNHNY and CDR2 is SVGAGI (reference sequence). The CDR3 extends over 11 amino acids. The CDR3 region has the DNA TGTGCCAGCGGAGCGGGCTCTGACTACACCTTC. It yields the protein CASGAGSDYTF.

CDR3 nucleotides: TGTGCCACCAGCGGGGGACAGGGGGCGCCAGAGACCCAGTACTTC. This translates into CATSGGQGAPETQYF. The gene calls are TRBV15 and TRBJ2-5; 12 bases line up with TRBD1. J was trimmed by 4 bases and V by 5 bases; bases with no gene match: 5. CDR3 size: 15 residues. CDR1 and CDR2 from the germline V gene are LNHNV and YYDKDF (reference sequence).

This rearrangement joins TRBV28 to TRBJ2-1; TRBD2 agrees at 10 bases. Trimming at V came to 3 bases and at J to 7 bases, leaving 9 bases not matched to a gene. This CDR3 has 16 residues. Germline-derived CDR1 and CDR2 are MDHEN and SYDVKM. CDR3 coding DNA: TGTGCCAGCAGTTTGGCGGGCCTAGCGGGAGTAAATGAGCAGTTCTTC. It yields the protein CASSLAGLAGVNEQFF.

Written as DNA, the CDR3 is TGTGCCAGCAGCTTATCCCGACTGGGTAACAATGAGCAGTTCTTC. Residues: CASSLSRLGNNEQFF. The chain combines TRBV11-3 with TRBJ2-1, with unresolved D. The CDR3 spans 15 residues. V shed 2 bases and J shed 5 bases, with 13 bases lying between them. The germline gives CDR1 SGHNT, CDR2 YENEEA.

The rearrangement links TRBV11-2 to TRBJ2-1, with a weak D call TRBD1 (6 bases). This CDR3 spans 13 amino acids. V was trimmed by 0 bases and J by 10 bases, leaving 10 bases between them. Germline CDR1 reads SGHAT; CDR2 reads FQNNGV. The CDR3 region is CASSLDLQGEQFF. The CDR3 DNA sequence: TGTGCCAGCAGCTTAGATCTCCAGGGGGAGCAGTTCTTC.

This chain joins TRBV19 and TRBJ1-2; D is uncertain. CDR1 is LNHDA, CDR2 SQIVND, per germline (reference sequence). V lost 7 bases and J 0 bases, leaving 9 bases between the germline ends. This CDR3 is 13 amino acids long. This CDR3 is CASNGGSNYGYTF. The CDR3, as DNA: TGTGCCAGTAATGGAGGATCTAACTATGGCTACACCTTC. Together with reference TRBV19 and TRBJ1-2, the CDR3 gives the full variable domain: DGGITQSPKYLFRKEGQNVTLSCEQNLNHDAMYWYRQDPGQGLRLIYYSQIVNDFQKGDIAEGYSVSREKKESFPLTVTSAQKNPTAFYLCASNGGSNYGYTFGSGTRLTVV.

The chain links TRBV5-8 to TRBJ2-7, with TRBD1 identical over 11 bases. Germline V lookup: CDR1 SGHTS, CDR2 YDEGEE. J was trimmed by 5 bases and V by 4 bases; bases with no gene match: 5. The CDR3 contains 14 residues. The CDR3 here is CASSLRTGGHEQYV. In DNA, the CDR3 is TGTGCCAGCAGCCTACGGACAGGGGGCCACGAGCAGTACGTC.

The J gene is TRBJ1-1, the V gene TRBV2; TRBD1 might be the D (5 bases). Trimming removed 4 bases at V and 2 bases at J, with 14 bases between. The CDR3 is made up of 15 amino acids. Germline V gives CDR1 SNHLY, CDR2 FYNNEI. The chain's CDR3 is CASSADQGTNTEAFF. CDR3 sequence (DNA): TGTGCCAGCAGTGCAGATCAGGGAACCAACACTGAAGCTTTCTTT.

The rearrangement joins TRBV19 to TRBJ1-2; maybe TRBD1 (6 bases). Trimming removed 5 bases from V and 4 bases from J, with 14 bases in between. Germline loops: CDR1 LNHDA, CDR2 SQIVND (reference sequence). CDR3 length equals 14 residues. Here the CDR3 reads CASSGRGSGYGYTF. In DNA, the CDR3 is TGTGCCAGTAGTGGCAGGGGATCCGGCTATGGCTACACCTTC.

The rearrangement links TRBV12-3 or TRBV12-4 to TRBJ1-1; D perhaps matches TRBD1 (5 bases). V shed 3 bases and J shed 9 bases, with 11 bases lying between them. The CDR3 is 12 amino acids. The CDR3 region is CASSFIGTKAFF. Here the CDR3 DNA reads TGTGCCAGCAGTTTCATAGGGACTAAAGCTTTCTTT.

CDR3 sequence: CASSLGRGSEQFF. The CDR3 coding sequence is TGTGCCAGCAGTTTGGGAAGAGGGAGTGAGCAGTTCTTC. The chain employs TRBV12-3 or TRBV12-4 and TRBJ2-1, with D possibly being TRBD2 (5 bases). The CDR3 loop spans 13 amino acids. Deletions cut 3 bases from V and 9 bases from J, with 12 bases between.

This clone appeared a few times. This chain links TRBV11-2 with TRBJ2-7, with 12 bases matching TRBD2. The CDR3 is 14 residues long. Trimming removed 11 bases from V and 5 bases from J; junction bases left unmatched: 10. CDR1 and CDR2 from the germline V gene are SGHAT and FQNNGV. CDR3 DNA: TGTGCCGTTAAGGTGACTAGCGGGAGTAACGAGCAGTACTTC. Its protein product is CAVKVTSGSNEQYF.

The rearrangement joins TRBV4-1 to TRBJ1-5; perhaps TRBD1 as D (6 bases). The V gene lost 3 bases and the J gene lost 3 bases, with 18 bases spanning the gap. The CDR3 totals 17 residues. Germline values: CDR1 MGHRA, CDR2 YSYEKL. CDR3 DNA: TGCGCCAGCAGCCAGGGCCCAAGAGGACAGTTCAATCAGCCCCAGCATTTT. Its translation is CASSQGPRGQFNQPQHF.

V is TRBV30 and J is TRBJ1-3; D is unresolved. Trimming pared 0 bases from V and 3 bases from J, leaving 9 bases between. Germline V lookup: CDR1 GTSNPN, CDR2 SVGIG (reference sequence). CDR3 length: 14 amino acids. The CDR3 is CAWSVTGYGNTIYF. The CDR3 nucleotides are TGTGCCTGGAGTGTTACGGGGTATGGAAACACCATATATTTT. Based on the CDR3 plus reference TRBV30 and TRBJ1-3, the full variable domain is SQTIHQWPATLVQPVGSPLSLECTVEGTSNPNLYWYRQAAGRGLQLLFYSVGIGQISSEVPQNLSASRPQDRQFILSSKKLLLSDSGFYLCAWSVTGYGNTIYFGEGSWLTVV.

The chain combines TRBV12-2 with TRBJ2-2; the table's D call, TRBD2, has no DNA check behind it. TRBV12-2 is a pseudogene. The CDR3 totals 17 residues. The CDR3 DNA sequence: TGTGCAAGTCGCTCCGGGACTAGCGGCCCGAACACCGGGGAGCTGTTTTTT. Its protein is CASRSGTSGPNTGELFF.

This rearrangement joins TRBV19 to TRBJ1-5; a weak D match, TRBD1 (6 bases). With 7 bases removed from V and 4 bases from J, the gap between germline ends came to 14 bases. The germline V gene encodes CDR1 LNHDA and CDR2 SQIVND (reference sequence). This CDR3 comprises 14 residues. CDR3 sequence: CASTYQQGNQPQHF. In nucleotides, the CDR3 is TGTGCCAGTACCTATCAACAGGGAAATCAGCCCCAGCATTTT.

The chain is built from TRBV7-3 and TRBJ2-5; 7 bases map to TRBD2. V shed 4 bases and J 5 bases; nucleotides not matched to a gene: 7. This CDR3 contains 14 residues. CDR1 is SGHTA, CDR2 FQGTGA, per germline. The CDR3 region has the DNA TGTGCCAGCAGCTCCCGGCGGGAGTCGGAGACCCAGTACTTC. Translation: CASSSRRESETQYF.

The V and J genes are TRBV2 and TRBJ2-5; TRBD2 is a possible D gene (6 bases). Trimming left V 6 bases short and J 2 bases short, with 10 bases between. CDR3 size: 13 residues. Germline CDR1 and CDR2: SNHLY and FYNNEI. The CDR3 sequence: CASSRDLQETQYF. In DNA form, the CDR3 reads TGTGCCAGCAGCAGGGACTTACAAGAGACCCAGTACTTC.

V is TRBV30 and J is TRBJ2-6, with a weak D call TRBD2 (6 bases). The CDR3 sequence is 16 residues long. Germline loops: CDR1 GTSNPN, CDR2 SVGIG (reference sequence). Trimming removed 2 bases at V and 1 base at J, with 12 bases between. CDR3 bases: TGTGCCTGGAGTACCGGGGGAGTTTCTGGGGCCAACGTCCTGACTTTC. Its translation is CAWSTGGVSGANVLTF. The entire variable domain, with the rest obtained from reference TRBV30 and TRBJ2-6, is as follows: SQTIHQWPATLVQPVGSPLSLECTVEGTSNPNLYWYRQAAGRGLQLLFYSVGIGQISSEVPQNLSASRPQDRQFILSSKKLLLSDSGFYLCAWSTGGVSGANVLTFGAGSRLTVL.

The rearrangement joins TRBV6-6 to TRBJ1-4; D not resolved. The CDR3 extends over 12 amino acids. V lost 5 bases and J lost 8, with 9 bases in between. Germline-derived CDR1 and CDR2 are MNHNY and SVGAGI (reference sequence). CDR3 DNA: TGTGCCAGCAGTCCGGGAGGGGAAAAACTGTTTTTT. As protein: CASSPGGEKLFF.

The chain uses TRBV19 and TRBJ1-1; D is unresolved. CDR3 length: 14 amino acids. V lost 1 base and J 5 bases, leaving 11 bases between the germline ends. From germline, CDR1 is LNHDA and CDR2 SQIVND (reference sequence). CDR3: CASSIGSGSTEAFF. CDR3 nucleotide sequence: TGTGCCAGTAGTATAGGTTCGGGAAGTACTGAAGCTTTCTTT. The full variable domain, in which reference TRBV19 and TRBJ1-1 provide the parts outside the CDR3, is DGGITQSPKYLFRKEGQNVTLSCEQNLNHDAMYWYRQDPGQGLRLIYYSQIVNDFQKGDIAEGYSVSREKKESFPLTVTSAQKNPTAFYLCASSIGSGSTEAFFGQGTRLTVV.

J is TRBJ1-2 and V is TRBV18; 11 bases line up with TRBD1. This CDR3 is built from 16 residues. The germline CDR1 and CDR2 sequences are KGHSH and LQKENI. Trimming at V came to 3 bases and at J to 1 base, leaving 4 bases not matched to a gene. As DNA, the CDR3 is TGTGCCAGCTCACCGCCCGGGACAGGGGGTAACTATGGCTACACCTTC. Translating gives CASSPPGTGGNYGYTF.

J is TRBJ1-2 and V is TRBV5-1; 10 bases are shared with TRBD1. Germline assignment: CDR1 SGHRS and CDR2 YFSETQ. The CDR3 is made up of 13 amino acids. V lost 4 bases and J lost 8; bases outside the gene matches: 5. The CDR3 reads CASSPGTGEGYTF. The CDR3 nucleotides are TGCGCCAGCAGCCCAGGGACAGGGGAAGGCTACACCTTC.

This clone was seen a handful of times. The chain carries TRBV23-1 and TRBJ2-5, with a weak D call TRBD1 (6 bases). TRBV23-1 is placed among ORFs of uncertain function. Trimming cost V 2 bases and J 6 bases, with 16 bases left between them. The CDR3 has 15 residues. The CDR3 sequence: CASSQNDRRGKTQYF. The CDR3 DNA reads TGCGCCAGCAGTCAAAACGATCGTAGGGGGAAGACCCAGTACTTC.

DNA for the CDR3: TGTGCCAGCAGTTACTCGGACAGGGGTGCTGGCTACACCTTC. Translation: CASSYSDRGAGYTF. The genes are TRBV6-5 and TRBJ1-2; TRBD1 aligns across 9 bases. With V trimmed by 0 bases and J by 7 bases, 3 bases remained unmatched. CDR3 length: 14 residues. The germline CDR1 and CDR2 sequences are MNHEY and SVGAGI.

The J gene is TRBJ1-2, the V gene TRBV3-1 (or the pseudogene TRBV3-2); D remains unclear. The CDR3 loop spans 14 amino acids. Germline V gives CDR1 LGHDT, CDR2 YNNKEL (reference sequence). Trimming removed 1 base at V and 4 bases at J, with 10 bases between. CDR3 nucleotides: TGTGCCAGCAGCCAAGTGCCAGAATTCTATGGCTACACCTTC. Its translation is CASSQVPEFYGYTF.